This T cell receptor beta chain was obtained from a study of blood T cells in healthy people across ages. Germline V CDR1 and CDR2: SEHNR, FQNEAQ (reference sequence). Trimming stripped 0 bases from V and 1 base from J, with 16 bases between. The CDR3 is 18 residues long. The use of a sample-barcoded 5' primer and a J-beta primer mix characterized a second PCR of 7 to 11 cycles. MiXCR, run by TCRdb on the 5' RACE reads, gives a single entry per CDR3 protein. Here the sample spans about 1,400,000 distinct CDR3 sequences, around 39% being singletons. This chain joins TRBV7-9 and TRBJ2-1, with D possibly being TRBD2 (5 bases). Material for sequencing was blood. This sequence originates from a woman between 18 and 29 years old in good health. The CDR3: CASSLAANPGLSYNEQFF. DNA for the CDR3: TGTGCCAGCAGCTTAGCCGCGAATCCAGGACTTTCCTACAATGAGCAGTTCTTC.